Each of the 12 T cell receptor beta chains below was sequenced from the same sample in a study of vaccination effects on CD4 cells after COVID-19. Data came from immunoSEQ multiplex PCR; TCRdb stores just in-frame clones and leaves some out. The sample lists tens of thousands of clones, under 80% occurring once. Ahead of sequencing, the ViraFEST assay grew antigen-specific CD4+ T cells using viral peptide pools. CD4+ T cells were isolated after about eleven days of culture. PCR confirmed that the person was infected with SARS-CoV-2 between March and December 2020. For these receptors, no antigen is known. The sequencing here drew on CD4+ T cells from PBMCs cultured with a peptide pool, taken before COVID-19 vaccination. The receptors derive from a human donor who had a prior SARS-CoV-2 infection.

The chain uses TRBV4-1 and TRBJ2-1, with TRBD2 matching 8 bases. Trimming cost V 4 bases and J 7 bases; bases outside gene matches: 12. The CDR3 sequence is 16 residues long. Germline CDR1 is MGHRA and CDR2 is YSYEKL. CDR3 nucleotides: TGCGCCAGCAGCCGAGGAGCGGGGGCCCCGGGTAATGAGCAGTTCTTC. Translation gives CASSRGAGAPGNEQFF.

CDR3 DNA: TGCGCCAGCAGTCTAGACAGTTCCTATCTGAGCGAGCAGTACTTC. Translation gives CASSLDSSYLSEQYF. V is TRBV5-1 and J is TRBJ2-7; TRBD1 is a possible D gene (5 bases). Per the germline V gene, CDR1 is SGHRS and CDR2 is YFSETQ. Deletions cut 5 bases from V and 6 bases from J, with 21 bases between. The CDR3 is made up of 15 amino acids.

The chain joins TRBV5-1 to TRBJ1-5; D is unresolved. The CDR3 loop spans 14 amino acids. Trimming took 1 base from V and 6 from J, leaving 11 bases between them. Per the germline V gene, CDR1 is SGHRS and CDR2 is YFSETQ. CDR3 sequence reads: CASSLFEGIQPQHF. The CDR3 coding sequence is TGCGCCAGCAGCTTGTTTGAGGGAATTCAGCCCCAGCATTTT.

This clone was counted only a few times. The rearrangement uses TRBV4-3 and TRBJ2-1, with D maybe TRBD2 (6 bases). Between the trimmed V and J ends, which lost 1 base and 4 bases, there was a span of 11 bases. Germline CDR1 and CDR2: LGHNA and YSLEER. CDR3 length: 15 amino acids. The CDR3 sequence: CASSQAAGMYNEQFF. In DNA form, the CDR3 reads TGCGCCAGCAGCCAAGCGGCGGGGATGTACAATGAGCAGTTCTTC.

The chain employs TRBV18 and TRBJ2-7, with 8 bases matching TRBD1. The germline V gene has CDR1 KGHSH and CDR2 LQKENI. Unmatched junction bases numbered 4, after V lost 0 bases and J lost 3 bases. The CDR3 has 15 amino acids. CDR3 DNA: TGTGCCAGCTCACCACCAGGACAGGGAAACTACGAGCAGTACTTC. It yields the protein CASSPPGQGNYEQYF.

This chain uses TRBV6-5 with TRBJ2-2; D perhaps matches TRBD2 (5 bases). The V end lost 0 bases, the J end lost 7 bases, and 15 bases lay between the germline ends. This CDR3 has 16 residues. Germline-derived CDR1 and CDR2 are MNHEY and SVGAGI. The CDR3 coding sequence is TGTGCCAGCAGTTACTCGTGGCGGGTCGACCGCGGGGAGCTGTTTTTT. It codes for CASSYSWRVDRGELFF.

J is TRBJ2-7 and V is TRBV5-5, with 8 bases aligning to TRBD1. From germline, CDR1 is SGHKS and CDR2 YYEKEE (reference sequence). This CDR3 is 16 amino acids long. The V segment lost 4 bases and the J segment 2 bases; nucleotides outside the gene matches: 11. This CDR3 reads CASSPWTGSITYEQYF. The CDR3 DNA follows: TGTGCCAGCAGCCCCTGGACAGGGTCTATCACCTACGAGCAGTACTTC.

The genes are TRBV7-9 and TRBJ1-2; possibly TRBD1 for D (5 bases). Germline CDR1 and CDR2: SEHNR and FQNEAQ (reference sequence). The germline V and J ends were trimmed by 4 bases and 3 bases, with 6 bases remaining between them. There are 12 residues in the CDR3. The CDR3 is CASSSGDYGYTF. CDR3 sequence (DNA): TGTGCCAGCAGCTCGGGGGACTATGGCTACACCTTC.

The rearrangement links TRBV4-2 to TRBJ2-1; D unclear. The V and J ends lost 0 bases and 9 bases respectively, with 9 bases between them. Per germline, CDR1 LGHNA and CDR2 YNFKEQ. CDR3 length: 13 residues. The DNA of the CDR3 is TGTGCCAGCAGCCAAGAGTTTTTCGGTGAGCAGTTCTTC. It translates to CASSQEFFGEQFF.

This chain uses TRBV5-1 with TRBJ1-4, with 8 bases identical to TRBD1. Germline CDR1 reads SGHRS; CDR2 reads YFSETQ. After removal of 3 bases from V and 8 bases from J, the junction contained 6 bases not matched to a gene. The CDR3 is 14 residues long. CDR3 sequence reads: CASSSQGAGEKLFF. DNA for the CDR3: TGCGCCAGCAGCTCGCAGGGGGCGGGGGAAAAACTGTTTTTT.

This clone was recorded a few times. This chain links TRBV2 with TRBJ2-7; the match to TRBD2 covers 8 bases. The V gene end was trimmed by 3 bases and the J gene end by 5 bases; junction bases not matched to a gene: 9. This CDR3 has 15 amino acids. Germline lookup yields CDR1 SNHLY and CDR2 FYNNEI. This CDR3 reads CASSESGGPQNEQYF. In DNA form, the CDR3 reads TGTGCCAGCAGTGAGTCGGGAGGGCCTCAAAACGAGCAGTACTTC.

J is TRBJ2-1 and V is TRBV19; D gene unclear. Germline V gene data show CDR1 as LNHDA and CDR2 as SQIVND (reference sequence). Trimming stripped 3 bases from V and 2 bases from J, with 8 bases between. This CDR3 spans 14 amino acids. The CDR3 coding sequence is TGTGCCAGTAGTATCGACCACACCTACAATGAGCAGTTCTTC. Its protein is CASSIDHTYNEQFF.